A selection of T cell receptor beta chains follows, all from one sample in a study of T-cell memory formation after mild COVID-19. TCRdb reanalysed the 5' RACE reads using MiXCR and keeps one entry per CDR3 protein. Of around 300,000 distinct CDR3 sequences listed, roughly 13% were seen once; the top ten hold 22%. Sequencing was carried out using PBMCs or a T cell subset sorted from them (not recorded which). The receptors shown here come from a young man who had mild COVID-19 (a few samples of this study predate the infection). Cell type and time point are not known. The conserved cysteine and the conserved F or W are not part of the CDR3 here. Rows may omit the clone size; those that give it use once, few, many or a size class.

cdr3_length clone_size v_call cdr3_aa
13 few TRBV19 ASSTPGQGAGELF
13 few TRBV6-1 ASSVQGPVGQPQH
12 few TRBV6-2/TRBV6-3 ASRRDRGGETQY
14 many TRBV5-1 ASSLDLAGVNNEQF
12 . TRBV7-9 ASSRGAGTDTQY
15 few TRBV4-1 ASSQDVGGEGNQPQH
12 many TRBV7-2 ASSSWGSSDIQY
11 many TRBV10-1 ASRTGGLSEQF
16 many TRBV5-1 ASTLTPLKTGYQETQY
14 . TRBV24-1 ATSDISGGAPDTQY
12 few TRBV6-5 ASSYAASQREQY
9 . TRBV6-1 ASRVPETQY
12 few TRBV20-1 SASDRGVNYGYT
14 . TRBV27 ASSLSRGQGAYGYT
16 . TRBV4-3 ASSRQVGISSTPDTQY
14 few TRBV5-1 ASSLVSTVSQKGLH
10 few TRBV4-1 ASSHTRDTQY
13 . TRBV6-1 ASSATGYSNQPQH
12 many TRBV10-3 AISASGRQETQY
12 many TRBV7-6 ASSRVQGYGELF
9 many TRBV5-6 ASSLYTEAF
13 . TRBV18 ASSRRDRDAGELF
13 . TRBV25-1 ASSEYSNRDYEQY
13 . TRBV6-5 ASSYSPGASYGYT
12 . TRBV18 ASSPLSTNEKLF
10 few TRBV11-2 ASSLGGNTQY
13 . TRBV7-7 ASSRNRGPYNEQF
11 . TRBV29-1 SVGPGGTDTQY
12 . TRBV6-2/TRBV6-3 ASRSQTANYGYT
13 . TRBV10-3 AISATPGITGELF
15 . TRBV12-5 ASEVFRQGARTGELF
12 few TRBV20-1 SASEAEGPGELF
14 . TRBV18 ASSPPNPQGKDGYT
13 . TRBV3-1 ASSQDHGGAGGYT
14 . TRBV6-5 ASSSINVRSNQPQH
10 . TRBV6-5 ASSGDNEKLF
10 . TRBV7-9 ASRSRGTEAF
13 few TRBV2 ASSGGGVRDNEQF
14 few TRBV5-1 ASSSGTGVSGETQY
14 . TRBV7-9 ASSLRGTGPNQPQH
16 few TRBV19 ASSTKGQGAAVKNIQY
13 few TRBV5-6 ASSLEQGLRETQY
12 many TRBV20-1 SGWSPSSYNEQF
13 few TRBV7-2 ASSIRQGVDYEQY
10 few TRBV7-2 ASSLYQAEAF
15 few TRBV9 ASSVDPLAGGRDTQY
11 . TRBV4-1 ASRVRGADTQY